The rows below give T cell receptor beta chains drawn from one sample of a study of T cells in Graves' hyperthyroidism and ophthalmopathy. TCRdb re-derived calls from the multiplex PCR reads in MiXCR, one entry per CDR3 protein. The sample yields hundreds of thousands of distinct CDR3 sequences, about 14% seen once. Sequenced material: blood. These receptors were taken from a woman under 30 with Graves' hyperthyroidism. Both conserved end residues are trimmed from each CDR3. D genes are given only for firm matches.

D gene,CDR3 length,J gene,V gene,CDR3 protein
NA,11,TRBJ2-7,TRBV12-3/TRBV12-4,ASRFLGNYEQY
TRBD1,13,TRBJ2-5,TRBV7-8,ASSRGDRGLETQY
NA,12,TRBJ1-1,TRBV2,ASRQGSLNTEAF
TRBD2,13,TRBJ2-3,TRBV30,AWSGLSGMTDTQY
NA,13,TRBJ2-1,TRBV15,ATSRDASSYNEQF
NA,10,TRBJ1-1,TRBV20-1,SASIIGGEAF
NA,8,TRBJ2-7,TRBV29-1,SVATDEQY
NA,13,TRBJ1-5,TRBV6-1,ASSEAWGDYQPQH
TRBD2,12,TRBJ2-7,TRBV5-1,ASSRASGGDEQY
TRBD2,16,TRBJ2-1,TRBV13,ASSLTGLAGERYNEQF
TRBD1,10,TRBJ2-1,TRBV7-9,ASSRTGNEQF
NA,12,TRBJ2-5,TRBV19,ASSIESPTGTQY
NA,9,TRBJ2-5,TRBV6-2/TRBV6-3,ASSSKKTQY
NA,15,TRBJ1-5,TRBV4-3,ASSQEPWPASNQPQH
NA,10,TRBJ2-3,TRBV12-3/TRBV12-4,ASSAVGGTQY
NA,10,TRBJ2-1,TRBV20-1,SASQLSDEQF
NA,12,TRBJ2-2,TRBV2,ASSAEGVPGELF
NA,15,TRBJ1-5,TRBV5-1,ASSFGLRPGGNQPQH
NA,14,TRBJ2-1,TRBV12-5,ASGLVRSGWGNEQF
NA,12,TRBJ2-7,TRBV29-1,SVRDGAATYEQY
NA,12,TRBJ1-5,TRBV25-1,ASSEFGAGQPQH
NA,15,TRBJ1-1,TRBV18,ASSPLMGGIVNTEAF
TRBD2,11,TRBJ2-7,TRBV5-1,ASSQREAYEQY
TRBD1,13,TRBJ2-5,TRBV9,ASSVLEGARETQY
TRBD2,14,TRBJ2-5,TRBV30,AWSPGTSGPQETQY
NA,10,TRBJ2-7,TRBV30,AWMGHHYEQY
NA,11,TRBJ1-1,TRBV5-6,ASSLGYYTEAF
NA,12,TRBJ2-3,TRBV27,ASSLSDYTDTQY
NA,15,TRBJ1-5,TRBV12-3/TRBV12-4,ASSLFSGHRRNQPQH
NA,13,TRBJ1-1,TRBV7-9,ASSLVTLKNTEAF
TRBD1,12,TRBJ2-7,TRBV2,ASSTTGDGYEQY
TRBD2,13,TRBJ2-7,TRBV13,ASSFPSGGYYEQY
TRBD1,13,TRBJ2-5,TRBV6-1,ASSRDRGGRETQY
TRBD2,14,TRBJ2-3,TRBV7-9,ASSERTSGATDTQY
NA,11,TRBJ1-4,TRBV12-3/TRBV12-4,ASRPGSWEKLF
TRBD1,12,TRBJ2-7,TRBV30,AWSSRTGGWEQY
TRBD1,12,TRBJ2-3,TRBV4-3,ASSPGQGVDTQY
TRBD2,16,TRBJ2-1,TRBV7-3,ASSLSARGLAGHNEQF
NA,11,TRBJ2-3,TRBV7-9,ASRMKHTDTQY
TRBD2,15,TRBJ2-3,TRBV24-1,ATSDRGGILPFGTQY
NA,12,TRBJ1-5,TRBV15,ATSRDRGSQPQH
NA,13,TRBJ2-7,TRBV12-3/TRBV12-4,ASSLTGQVVYEQY
NA,14,TRBJ1-2,TRBV11-2,ASSLDLEGRDYGYT
TRBD2,16,TRBJ2-1,TRBV20-1,SARFFGLAGGSYNEQF
NA,14,TRBJ1-2,TRBV9,ASSTLAGEVSYGYT
NA,13,TRBJ2-3,TRBV20-1,SARAGARSTDTQY
NA,13,TRBJ1-4,TRBV7-9,ASSLSTVSTEKLF
NA,13,TRBJ2-5,TRBV3-1,ASSQARVTLETQY
NA,15,TRBJ2-7,TRBV5-8,ASSLVLRSSLPYEQY
NA,13,TRBJ2-7,TRBV7-9,ASSSRAASSYEQY
NA,10,TRBJ1-1,TRBV29-1,SVGRVNTEAF
TRBD1,12,TRBJ1-5,TRBV29-1,SVWTGAGNQPQH
NA,11,TRBJ1-5,TRBV27,ASSWGGRQPQH
TRBD2,12,TRBJ2-3,TRBV10-3,ASGLAGATDTQY
TRBD2,13,TRBJ2-7,TRBV28,ASSKLAGWSYEQY
NA,13,TRBJ1-5,TRBV30,AWSSGGISNQPQH
NA,13,TRBJ2-2,TRBV7-3,ASSRTQANTGELF
NA,9,TRBJ2-1,TRBV24-1,ATTNYNEQF
NA,10,TRBJ1-1,TRBV29-1,SVAGTNTEAF
TRBD2,12,TRBJ2-7,TRBV12-3/TRBV12-4,ASGGAGGGYEQY